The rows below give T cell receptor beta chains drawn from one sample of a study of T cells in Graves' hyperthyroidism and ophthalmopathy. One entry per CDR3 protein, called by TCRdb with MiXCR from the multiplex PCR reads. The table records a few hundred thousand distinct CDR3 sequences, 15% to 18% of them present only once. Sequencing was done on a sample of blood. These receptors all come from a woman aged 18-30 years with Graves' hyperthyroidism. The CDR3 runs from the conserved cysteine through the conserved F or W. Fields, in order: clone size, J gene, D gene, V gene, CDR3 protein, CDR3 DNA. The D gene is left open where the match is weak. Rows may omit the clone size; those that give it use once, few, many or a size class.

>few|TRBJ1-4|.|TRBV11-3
CASMGETNEKLFF
TGTGCCAGCATGGGGGAAACTAATGAAAAACTGTTTTTT
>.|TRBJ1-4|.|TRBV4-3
CASSQDRVATNEKLFF
TGCGCCAGCAGCCAAGATCGGGTTGCAACTAATGAAAAACTGTTTTTT
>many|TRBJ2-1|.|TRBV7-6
CASSLASLAYNEQFF
TGTGCCAGCAGCTTAGCGTCCCTAGCCTACAATGAGCAGTTCTTC
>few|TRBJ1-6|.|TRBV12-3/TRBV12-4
CASCGEVKSPLHF
TGTGCCTCCTGCGGGGAAGTAAAATCACCCCTCCACTTT
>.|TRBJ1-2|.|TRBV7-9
CASSVGQGLDYGYTF
TGTGCCAGCAGCGTGGGGCAGGGCCTGGACTATGGCTACACCTTC
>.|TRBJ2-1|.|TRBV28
CASSPGSVGVAFF
TGTGCCAGCAGCCCAGGGTCTGTTGGTGTTGCGTTCTTC
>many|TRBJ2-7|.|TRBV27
CASSSSVGPREQYF
TGTGCCAGCAGTTCCAGCGTGGGGCCGCGCGAGCAGTACTTC
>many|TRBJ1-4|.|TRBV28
CASSGGDEKLFF
TGTGCCAGCAGTGGGGGGGATGAAAAACTGTTTTTT
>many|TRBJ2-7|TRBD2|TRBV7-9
CASSSGLALGEQYF
TGTGCCAGCAGCTCGGGACTAGCATTGGGAGAGCAGTACTTC
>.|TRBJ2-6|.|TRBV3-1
CASSLYPVQGGAGANVLTF
TGTGCCAGCAGCCTTTATCCGGTACAGGGAGGAGCTGGGGCCAACGTCCTGACTTTC